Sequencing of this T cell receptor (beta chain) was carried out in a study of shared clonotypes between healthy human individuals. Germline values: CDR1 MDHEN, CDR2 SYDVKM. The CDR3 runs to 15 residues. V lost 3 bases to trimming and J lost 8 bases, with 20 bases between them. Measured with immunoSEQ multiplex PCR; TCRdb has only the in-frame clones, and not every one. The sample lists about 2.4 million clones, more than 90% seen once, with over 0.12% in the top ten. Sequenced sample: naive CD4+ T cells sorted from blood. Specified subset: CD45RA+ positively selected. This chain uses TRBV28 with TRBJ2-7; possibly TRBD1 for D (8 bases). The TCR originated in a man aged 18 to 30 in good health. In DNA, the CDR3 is TGTGCCAGCAGTTTTATTGGACAGGGAGGGGACAAGCAGTACTTC. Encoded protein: CASSFIGQGGDKQYF.